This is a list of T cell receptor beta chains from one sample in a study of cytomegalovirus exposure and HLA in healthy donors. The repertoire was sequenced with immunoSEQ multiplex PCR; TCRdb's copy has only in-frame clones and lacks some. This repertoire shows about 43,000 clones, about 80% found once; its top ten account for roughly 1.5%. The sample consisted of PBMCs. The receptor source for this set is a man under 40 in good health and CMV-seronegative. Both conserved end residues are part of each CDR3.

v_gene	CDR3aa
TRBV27	CASSRIGTQGTYEQYF
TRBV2	CASSGEGLNYGYTF
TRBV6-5	CASNQPGRGRTEAFF
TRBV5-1	CASRAGAAFQANYGYTF
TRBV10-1	CASSGGQGLTGELFF
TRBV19	CASSPLGPGTEAFF
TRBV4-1	CASRLGLAGDNEQFF
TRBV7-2	CASSLGERVRGGYTF
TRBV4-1	CASSQRRVGPDTQYF
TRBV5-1	CASSQTGLRSYEQYF
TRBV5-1	CASSFPGAGANVLTF
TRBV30	CAWSQTGTGNEQYF
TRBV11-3	CASSLGVGTAQETRYF
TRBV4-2	CASSRDRGLSTNEKLFF
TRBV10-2	CASSEAVESDPLQETQYF
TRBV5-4	CASSNRDTASLLHF
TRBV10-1	CASSDPPGGTQYF
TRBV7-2	CASSLGGTGGSEQYF
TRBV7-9	CSSSQAYNEQFF
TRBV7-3	CASSHQPRTIEHEQFF
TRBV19	CASSIPGQGRTNEKLFF
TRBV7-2	CASSRDTWDTEAFF
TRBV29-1	CSVGVAGVETQYF
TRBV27	CASSFSAGYGYTF
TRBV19	CASTASSYNSPLHF
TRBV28	CATVMNTGELFF
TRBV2	CASSDQPSFRSTDTQYF
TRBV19	CASSLGLRTEAFF
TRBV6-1	CASSEFDRGFEQYF
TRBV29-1	CSVSANEQYF
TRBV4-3	CASSQAHRTSGFFYEQYF
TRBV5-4	CARINRGTGTGELFF
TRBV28	CASSSPAETSKYF
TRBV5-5	CASSLDGTAPFRQFF
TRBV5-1	CASSLIGQGDYGYTF
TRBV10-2	CASSEGQGSYNSPLHF
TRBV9	CASSVEGSVNTEAFF
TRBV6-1	CATRKGGTIVEAFF
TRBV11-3	CASSRGLGGAVHNEQFF